This T cell receptor beta chain stems from a study of T cells in Graves' hyperthyroidism and ophthalmopathy. TCR beta CDR3 regions were amplified from RNA transcripts. First-round RT-PCR targeting the TCR CDR3 was performed with the HTBI primer set. Using its own MiXCR run on the multiplex PCR reads, TCRdb lists one record per CDR3 protein. The table has around 280,000 distinct CDR3 sequences, about an eighth seen once. This clonotype has at least ten counts. This CDR3 has 18 residues. Germline V lookup: CDR1 DFQATT, CDR2 SNEGSKA (reference sequence). V lost 3 bases to trimming and J lost 0 bases; unmatched junction nucleotides: 6. Thyroid ultrasound, orbital computed tomography, clinical symptoms, and serum thyroxine and TRAb underpinned diagnoses.

The sequence was obtained from a woman aged 30 to 39 with Graves' hyperthyroidism that later progressed to Graves' ophthalmopathy. The J gene is TRBJ2-1, the V gene TRBV20-1, with 15 nucleotides matching TRBD2. Sequencing was performed on blood. Here the CDR3 DNA reads TGCAGTGCTAGGGGACTAGCGGGAGGAAAGAGCTCCTACAATGAGCAGTTCTTC. Translating it yields CSARGLAGGKSSYNEQFF.